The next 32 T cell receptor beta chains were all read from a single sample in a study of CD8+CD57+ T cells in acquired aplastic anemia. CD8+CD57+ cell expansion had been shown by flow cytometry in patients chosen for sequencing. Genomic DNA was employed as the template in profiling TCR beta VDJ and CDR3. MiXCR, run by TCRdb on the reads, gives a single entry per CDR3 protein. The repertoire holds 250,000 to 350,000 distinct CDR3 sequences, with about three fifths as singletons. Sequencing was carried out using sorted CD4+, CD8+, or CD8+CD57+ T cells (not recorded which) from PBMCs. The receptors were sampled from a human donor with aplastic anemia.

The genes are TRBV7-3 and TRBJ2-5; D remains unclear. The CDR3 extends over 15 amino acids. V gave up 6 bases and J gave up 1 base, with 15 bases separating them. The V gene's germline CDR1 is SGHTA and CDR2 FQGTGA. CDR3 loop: CASSRSSAFQETQYF. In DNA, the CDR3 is TGTGCCAGCAGTCGGTCCAGCGCCTTCCAAGAGACCCAGTACTTC. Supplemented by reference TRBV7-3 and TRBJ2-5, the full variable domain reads GAGVSQTPSNKVTEKGKYVELRCDPISGHTALYWYRQSLGQGPEFLIYFQGTGAADDSGLPNDRFFAVRPEGSVSTLKIQRTERGDSAVYLCASSRSSAFQETQYFGPGTRLLVL.

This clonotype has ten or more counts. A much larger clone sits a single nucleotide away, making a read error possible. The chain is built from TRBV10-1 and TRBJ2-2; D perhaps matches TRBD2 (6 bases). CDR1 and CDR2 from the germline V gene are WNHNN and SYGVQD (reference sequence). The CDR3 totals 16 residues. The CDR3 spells CASSEPGQGGTGGLFF. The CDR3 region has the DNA TGCGCCAGCAGTGAGCCGGGGCAGGGAGGAACCGGGGGGCTGTTTTTT.

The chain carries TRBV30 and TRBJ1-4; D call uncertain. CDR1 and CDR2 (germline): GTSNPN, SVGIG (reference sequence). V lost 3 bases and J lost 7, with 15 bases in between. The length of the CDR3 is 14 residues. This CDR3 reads CAWRTAVLCEKLFF. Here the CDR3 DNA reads TGTGCCTGGAGAACTGCCGTTCTTTGTGAAAAACTGTTTTTT.

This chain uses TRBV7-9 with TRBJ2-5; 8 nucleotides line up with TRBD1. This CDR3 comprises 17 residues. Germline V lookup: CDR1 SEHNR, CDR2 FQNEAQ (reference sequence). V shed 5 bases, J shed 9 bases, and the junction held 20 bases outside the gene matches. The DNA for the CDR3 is TGTGCCAGCAGCGACCCCGGGGACAGGCAGCTTCCGAAGTCCCAGTACTTC. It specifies CASSDPGDRQLPKSQYF.

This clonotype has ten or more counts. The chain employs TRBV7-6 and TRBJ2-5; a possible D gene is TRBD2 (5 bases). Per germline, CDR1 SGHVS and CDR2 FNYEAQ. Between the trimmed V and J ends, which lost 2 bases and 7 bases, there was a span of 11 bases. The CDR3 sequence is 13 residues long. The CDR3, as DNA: TGTGCCAGCAGCTTACTCGCAGAGGGGACCCAGTACTTC. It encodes CASSLLAEGTQYF. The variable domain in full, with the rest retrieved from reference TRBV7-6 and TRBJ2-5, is GAGVSQSPRYKVTKRGQDVALRCDPISGHVSLYWYRQALGQGPEFLTYFNYEAQQDKSGLPNDRFSAERPEGSISTLTIQRTEQRDSAMYRCASSLLAEGTQYFGPGTRLLVL.

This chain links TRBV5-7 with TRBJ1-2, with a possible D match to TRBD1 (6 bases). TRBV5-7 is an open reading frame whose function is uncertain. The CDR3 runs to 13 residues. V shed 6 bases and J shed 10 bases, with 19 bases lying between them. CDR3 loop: CASNLGIRDIYTF. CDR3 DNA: TGTGCCAGCAATCTGGGTATCCGGGACATCTACACCTTC.

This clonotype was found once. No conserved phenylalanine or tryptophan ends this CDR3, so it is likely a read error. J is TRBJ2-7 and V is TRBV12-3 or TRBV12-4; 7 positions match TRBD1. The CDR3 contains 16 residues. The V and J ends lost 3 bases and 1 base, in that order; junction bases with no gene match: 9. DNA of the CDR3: TGTGCCAGCAGTTTCGGGCAGACAGGGTATTCCTACGAGCAGTACCTC. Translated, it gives CASSFGQTGYSYEQYL.

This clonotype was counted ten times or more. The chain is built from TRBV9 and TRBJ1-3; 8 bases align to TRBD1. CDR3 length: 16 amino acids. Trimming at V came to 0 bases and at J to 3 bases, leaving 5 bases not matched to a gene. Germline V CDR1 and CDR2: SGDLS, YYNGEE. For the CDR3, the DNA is TGTGCCAGCAGCGTAGCGACAGGGGAGGGTGGAAACACCATATATTTT. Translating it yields CASSVATGEGGNTIYF.

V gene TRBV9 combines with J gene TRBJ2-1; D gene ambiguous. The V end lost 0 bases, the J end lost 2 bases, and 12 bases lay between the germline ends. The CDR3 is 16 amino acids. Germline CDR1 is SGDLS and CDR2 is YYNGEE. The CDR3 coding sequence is TGTGCCAGCAGCGTAGGAATAGACTTACCCTACAATGAGCAGTTCTTC. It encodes CASSVGIDLPYNEQFF.

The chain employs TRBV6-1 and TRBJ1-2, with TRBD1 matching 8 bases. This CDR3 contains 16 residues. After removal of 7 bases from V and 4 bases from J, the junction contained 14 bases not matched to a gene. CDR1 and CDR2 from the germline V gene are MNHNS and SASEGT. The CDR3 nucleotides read TGTGCCAGCAAAGTCCCAGGACAGGGTCAGGCCTATGGCTACACCTTC. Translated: CASKVPGQGQAYGYTF.

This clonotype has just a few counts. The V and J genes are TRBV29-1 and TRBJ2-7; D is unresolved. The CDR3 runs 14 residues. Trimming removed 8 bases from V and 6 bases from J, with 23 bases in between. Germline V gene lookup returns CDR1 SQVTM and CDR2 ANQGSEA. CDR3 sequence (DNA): TGCAGCAGTGAAGTAGGGCGGTCCCCTGGCGAGCAGTACTTC. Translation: CSSEVGRSPGEQYF.

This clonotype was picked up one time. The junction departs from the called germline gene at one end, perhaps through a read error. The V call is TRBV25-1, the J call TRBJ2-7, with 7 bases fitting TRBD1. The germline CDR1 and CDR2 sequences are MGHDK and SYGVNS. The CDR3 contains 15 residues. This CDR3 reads CASSYTQTGLTRWSF. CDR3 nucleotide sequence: TGTGCCAGCAGTTACACCCAGACAGGGCTCACCCGGTGGAGCTTC.

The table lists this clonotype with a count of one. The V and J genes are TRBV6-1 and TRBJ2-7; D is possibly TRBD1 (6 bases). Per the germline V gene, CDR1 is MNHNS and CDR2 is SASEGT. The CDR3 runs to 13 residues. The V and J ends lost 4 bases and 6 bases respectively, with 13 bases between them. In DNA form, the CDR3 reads TGTGCCAGCAGTGGGGACATCCTCGGCGAGCAGTACTTC. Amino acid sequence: CASSGDILGEQYF.

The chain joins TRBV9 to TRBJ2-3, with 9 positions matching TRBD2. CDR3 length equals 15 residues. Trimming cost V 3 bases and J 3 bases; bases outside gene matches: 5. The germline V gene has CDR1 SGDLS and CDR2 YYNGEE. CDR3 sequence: CASSARGGQTDTQYF. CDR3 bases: TGTGCCAGCAGCGCGCGGGGGGGCCAGACAGATACGCAGTATTTT.

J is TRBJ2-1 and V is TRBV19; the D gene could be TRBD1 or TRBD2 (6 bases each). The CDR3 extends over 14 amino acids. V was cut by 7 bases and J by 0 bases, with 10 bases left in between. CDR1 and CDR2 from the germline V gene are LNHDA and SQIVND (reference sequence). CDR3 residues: CASTSGASYNEQFF. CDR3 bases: TGTGCCAGTACATCGGGGGCCTCCTACAATGAGCAGTTCTTC.

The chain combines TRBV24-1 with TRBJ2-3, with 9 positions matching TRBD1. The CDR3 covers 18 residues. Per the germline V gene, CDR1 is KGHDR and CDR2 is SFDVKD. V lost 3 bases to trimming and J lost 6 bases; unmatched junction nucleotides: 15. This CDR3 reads CATSDPRSDRGATDTQYF. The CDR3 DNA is TGTGCCACCAGTGATCCGAGATCGGACAGGGGCGCGACGGATACGCAGTATTTT.

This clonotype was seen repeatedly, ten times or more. In DNA form, the CDR3 reads TGTGCCAGCAGCTTAAGCTCAGGCAACACCGGGGAGCTGTTTTTT. The encoded protein is CASSLSSGNTGELFF. The chain carries TRBV7-3 and TRBJ2-2, with D unresolved. This CDR3 is built from 15 residues. V was pared by 1 base and J by 2 bases, with 8 bases between. Germline-derived CDR1 and CDR2 are SGHTA and FQGTGA.

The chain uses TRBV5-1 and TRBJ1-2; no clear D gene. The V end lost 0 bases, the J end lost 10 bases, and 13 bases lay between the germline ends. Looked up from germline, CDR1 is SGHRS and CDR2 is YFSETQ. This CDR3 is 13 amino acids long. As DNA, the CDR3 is TGCGCCAGCAGCTTGGGCGGACTAGCGGTCTACACCTTC. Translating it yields CASSLGGLAVYTF.

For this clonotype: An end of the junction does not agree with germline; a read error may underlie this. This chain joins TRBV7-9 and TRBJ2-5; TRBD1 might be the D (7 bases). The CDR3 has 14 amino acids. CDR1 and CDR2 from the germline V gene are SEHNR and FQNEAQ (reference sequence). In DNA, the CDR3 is TGTGCTAGCAGCGGGCAGGGGGACCAAGAGACCCAGTACTTC. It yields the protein CASSGQGDQETQYF.

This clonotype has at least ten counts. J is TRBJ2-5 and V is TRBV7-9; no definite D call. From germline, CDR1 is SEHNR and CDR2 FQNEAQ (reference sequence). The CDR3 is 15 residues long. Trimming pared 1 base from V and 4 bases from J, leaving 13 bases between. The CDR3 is CASSLEERVRETQYF. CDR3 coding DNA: TGTGCCAGCAGCTTAGAGGAGCGTGTGCGAGAGACCCAGTACTTC.

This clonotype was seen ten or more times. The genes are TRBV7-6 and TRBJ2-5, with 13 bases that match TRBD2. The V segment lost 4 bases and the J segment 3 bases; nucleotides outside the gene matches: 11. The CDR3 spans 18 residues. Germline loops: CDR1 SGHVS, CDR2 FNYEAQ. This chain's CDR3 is CASSSPLGTSGAEETQYF. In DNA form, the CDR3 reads TGTGCCAGCAGCTCCCCCCTGGGGACTAGCGGGGCCGAAGAGACCCAGTACTTC.

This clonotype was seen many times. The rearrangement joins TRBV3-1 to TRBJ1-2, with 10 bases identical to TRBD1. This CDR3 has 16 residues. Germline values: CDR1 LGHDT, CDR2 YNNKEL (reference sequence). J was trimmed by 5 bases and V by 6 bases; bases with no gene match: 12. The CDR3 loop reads CASRWGQGLTGYGYTF. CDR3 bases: TGTGCCAGCAGGTGGGGACAGGGGCTCACCGGATATGGCTACACCTTC.

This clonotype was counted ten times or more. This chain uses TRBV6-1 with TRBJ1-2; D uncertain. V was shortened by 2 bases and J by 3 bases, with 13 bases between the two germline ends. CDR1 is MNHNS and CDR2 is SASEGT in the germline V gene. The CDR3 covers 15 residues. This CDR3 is CASSETPGSHYGYTF. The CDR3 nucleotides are TGTGCCAGCAGTGAAACCCCGGGATCCCACTATGGCTACACCTTC.

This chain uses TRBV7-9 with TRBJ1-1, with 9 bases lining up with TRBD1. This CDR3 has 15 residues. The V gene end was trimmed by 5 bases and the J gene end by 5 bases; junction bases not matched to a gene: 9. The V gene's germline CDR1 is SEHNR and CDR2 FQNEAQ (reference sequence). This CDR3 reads CASSEQGAILTEAFF. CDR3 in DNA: TGTGCCAGCAGCGAACAGGGGGCGATTCTTACTGAAGCTTTCTTT.

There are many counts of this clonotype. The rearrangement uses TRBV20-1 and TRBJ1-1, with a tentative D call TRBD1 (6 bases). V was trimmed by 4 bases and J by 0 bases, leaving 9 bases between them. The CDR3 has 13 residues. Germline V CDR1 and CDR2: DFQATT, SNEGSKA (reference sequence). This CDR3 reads CSATRQVNTEAFF. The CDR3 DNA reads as TGCAGTGCTACTAGACAGGTGAACACTGAAGCTTTCTTT.

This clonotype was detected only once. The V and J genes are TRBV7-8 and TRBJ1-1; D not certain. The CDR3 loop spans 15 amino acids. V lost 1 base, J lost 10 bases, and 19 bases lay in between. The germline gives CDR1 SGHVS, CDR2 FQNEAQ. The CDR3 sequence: CASSLDDRAVRGAFF. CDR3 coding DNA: TGTGCCAGCAGCTTAGACGATCGGGCAGTGCGGGGAGCTTTCTTT.

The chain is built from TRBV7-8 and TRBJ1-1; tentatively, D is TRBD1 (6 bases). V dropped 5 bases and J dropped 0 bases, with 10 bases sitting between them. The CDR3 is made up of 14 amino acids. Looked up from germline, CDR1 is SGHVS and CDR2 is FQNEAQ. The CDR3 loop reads CASSAGALNTEAFF. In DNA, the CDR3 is TGTGCCAGCAGCGCGGGGGCGTTGAACACTGAAGCTTTCTTT.

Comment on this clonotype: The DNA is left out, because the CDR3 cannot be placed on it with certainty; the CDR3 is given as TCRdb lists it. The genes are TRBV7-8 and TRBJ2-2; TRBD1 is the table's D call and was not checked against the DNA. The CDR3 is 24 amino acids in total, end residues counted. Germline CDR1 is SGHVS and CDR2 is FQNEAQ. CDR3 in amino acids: CASSSRRFSAYEQYFGPGTGELFF.

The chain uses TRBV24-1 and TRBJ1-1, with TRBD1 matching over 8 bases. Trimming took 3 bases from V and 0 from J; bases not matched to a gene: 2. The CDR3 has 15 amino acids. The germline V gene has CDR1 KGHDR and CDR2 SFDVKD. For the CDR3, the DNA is TGTGCCACCAGTGATCCGACAGGGGTGAACACTGAAGCTTTCTTT. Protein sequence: CATSDPTGVNTEAFF.

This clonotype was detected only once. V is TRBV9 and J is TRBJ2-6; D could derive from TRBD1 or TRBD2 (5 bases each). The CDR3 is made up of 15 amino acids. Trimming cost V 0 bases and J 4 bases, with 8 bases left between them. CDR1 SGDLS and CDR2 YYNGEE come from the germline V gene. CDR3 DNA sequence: TGTGCCAGCAGCGTAGTCGGGGCCGGGGCCAACGTCCTGACTTTC. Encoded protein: CASSVVGAGANVLTF.

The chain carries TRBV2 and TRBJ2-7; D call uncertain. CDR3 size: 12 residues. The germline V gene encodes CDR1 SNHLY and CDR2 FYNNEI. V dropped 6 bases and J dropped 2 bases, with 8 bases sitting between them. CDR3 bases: TGTGCCAGCAGAGCAGACACCTACGAGCAGTACTTC. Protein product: CASRADTYEQYF.

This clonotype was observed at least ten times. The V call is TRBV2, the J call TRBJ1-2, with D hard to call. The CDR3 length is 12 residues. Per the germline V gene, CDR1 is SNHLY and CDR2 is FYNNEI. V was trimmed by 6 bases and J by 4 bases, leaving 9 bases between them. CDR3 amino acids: CASSPDGYGYTF. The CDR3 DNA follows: TGTGCCAGCAGCCCAGACGGCTATGGCTACACCTTC.